This entry concerns a single T cell receptor (beta chain). This specimen belongs to a study of blood T cell repertoires in COVID-19. As for the study in general: The United States, Italy and Spain supplied acute and convalescent COVID-19 samples.

Unmatched junction bases numbered 10, after V lost 5 bases and J lost 4 bases. The CDR3 has 15 amino acids. The V gene's germline CDR1 is SGHAT and CDR2 FQNNGV. Some clones are missing from TCRdb's copy, which holds only in-frame ones; the method was immunoSEQ multiplex PCR. The data show over 150,000 clones, with roughly 80% seen just once and around 8.1% held by the top ten. The gene calls are TRBV11-2 and TRBJ1-1; 7 nucleotides align to TRBD1. This clonotype was obtained from a man aged 55 to 70 with acute or convalescent COVID-19. The specimen sequenced was peripheral blood. CDR3 nucleotides: TGTGCCAGCAGCCCGAGAGCCGACAGGGCCACTGAAGCTTTCTTT. It translates to CASSPRADRATEAFF.